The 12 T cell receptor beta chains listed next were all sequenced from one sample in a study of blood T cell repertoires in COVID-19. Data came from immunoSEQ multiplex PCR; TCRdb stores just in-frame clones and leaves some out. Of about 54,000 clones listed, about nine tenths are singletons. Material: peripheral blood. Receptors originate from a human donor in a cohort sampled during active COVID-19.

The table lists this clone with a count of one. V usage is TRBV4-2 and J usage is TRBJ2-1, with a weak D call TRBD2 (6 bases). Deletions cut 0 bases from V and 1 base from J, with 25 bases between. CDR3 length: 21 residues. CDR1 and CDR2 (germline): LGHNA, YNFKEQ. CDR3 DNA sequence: TGTGCCAGCAGCCAAGATAGTCCGAGGACTATCTTAATTTCGTCCTACAATGAGCAGTTCTTC. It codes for CASSQDSPRTILISSYNEQFF.

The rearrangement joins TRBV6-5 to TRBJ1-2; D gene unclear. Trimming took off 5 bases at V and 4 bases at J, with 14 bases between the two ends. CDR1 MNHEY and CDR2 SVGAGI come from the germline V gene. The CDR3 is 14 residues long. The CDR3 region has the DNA TGTGCCAGCAGTCCCTCTGGAGAGGGCTATGGCTACACCTTC. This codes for CASSPSGEGYGYTF.

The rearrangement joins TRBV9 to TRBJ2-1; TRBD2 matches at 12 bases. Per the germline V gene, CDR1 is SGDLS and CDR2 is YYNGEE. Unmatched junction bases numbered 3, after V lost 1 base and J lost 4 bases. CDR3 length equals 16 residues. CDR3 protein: CASSVSGTSGYNEQFF. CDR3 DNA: TGTGCCAGCAGCGTATCCGGGACTAGCGGGTACAATGAGCAGTTCTTC.

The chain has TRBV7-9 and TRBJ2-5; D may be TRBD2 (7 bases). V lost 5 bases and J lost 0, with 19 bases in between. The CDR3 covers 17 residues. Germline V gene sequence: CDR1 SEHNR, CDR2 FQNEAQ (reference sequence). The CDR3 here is CASSLGGGGSYQETQYF. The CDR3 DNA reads TGTGCCAGCAGCCTAGGGGGGGGCGGAAGTTACCAAGAGACCCAGTACTTC.

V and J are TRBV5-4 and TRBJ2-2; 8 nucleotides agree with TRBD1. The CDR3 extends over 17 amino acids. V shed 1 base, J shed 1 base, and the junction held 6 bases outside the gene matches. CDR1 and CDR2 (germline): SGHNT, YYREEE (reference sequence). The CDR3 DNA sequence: TGTGCCAGCAGCTTGAGAGCTGGGACAGGGAACACCGGGGAGCTGTTTTTT. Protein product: CASSLRAGTGNTGELFF.

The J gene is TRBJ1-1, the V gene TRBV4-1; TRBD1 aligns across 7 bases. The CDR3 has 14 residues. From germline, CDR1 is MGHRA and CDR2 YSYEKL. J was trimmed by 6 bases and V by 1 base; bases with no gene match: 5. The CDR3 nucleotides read TGCGCCAGCAGCCAAGGACAGGGCCCCTCTGAAGCTTTCTTT. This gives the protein CASSQGQGPSEAFF.

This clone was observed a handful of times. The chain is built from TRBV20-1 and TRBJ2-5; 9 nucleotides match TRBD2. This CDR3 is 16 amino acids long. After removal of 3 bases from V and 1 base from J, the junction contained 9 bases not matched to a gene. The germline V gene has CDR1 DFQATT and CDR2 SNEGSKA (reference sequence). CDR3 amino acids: CSASGAGGPSQETQYF. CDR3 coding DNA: TGCAGTGCTAGTGGGGCGGGGGGGCCCTCCCAAGAGACCCAGTACTTC.

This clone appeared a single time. The CDR3 region is CASSLVGASYNEQFF. In DNA form, the CDR3 reads TGCGCCAGCAGCTTGGTGGGAGCCTCCTACAATGAGCAGTTCTTC. This chain joins TRBV5-1 and TRBJ2-1, with TRBD2 as a possible D gene (5 bases). The ends were cut back, 0 bases at V and 0 bases at J, with 7 bases in the middle. This CDR3 contains 15 residues. CDR1 is SGHRS, CDR2 YFSETQ, per germline.

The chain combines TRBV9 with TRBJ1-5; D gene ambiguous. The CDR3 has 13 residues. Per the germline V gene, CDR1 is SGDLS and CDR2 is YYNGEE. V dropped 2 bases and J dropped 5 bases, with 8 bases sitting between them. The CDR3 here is CASSVGSHQPQHF. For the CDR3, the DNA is TGTGCCAGCAGCGTCGGGAGCCATCAGCCCCAGCATTTT.

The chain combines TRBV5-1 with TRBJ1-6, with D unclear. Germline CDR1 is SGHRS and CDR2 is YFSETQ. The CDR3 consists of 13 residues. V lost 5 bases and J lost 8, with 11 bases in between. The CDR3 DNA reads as TGCGCCAGCAGATTACAGTCTTATTCACCCCTCCACTTT. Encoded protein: CASRLQSYSPLHF.

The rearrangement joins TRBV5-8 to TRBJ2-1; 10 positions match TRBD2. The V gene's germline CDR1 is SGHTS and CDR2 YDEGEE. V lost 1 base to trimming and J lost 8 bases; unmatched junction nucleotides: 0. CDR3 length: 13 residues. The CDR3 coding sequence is TGTGCCAGCAGCTTGAGCGGGGGGGATGAGCAGTTCTTC. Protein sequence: CASSLSGGDEQFF.

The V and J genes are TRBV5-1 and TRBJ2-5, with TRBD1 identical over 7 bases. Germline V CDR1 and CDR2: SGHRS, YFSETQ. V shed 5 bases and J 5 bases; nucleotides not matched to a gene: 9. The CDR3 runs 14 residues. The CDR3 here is CASRLDRALETQYF. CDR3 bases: TGCGCCAGCAGACTCGACAGGGCTTTGGAGACCCAGTACTTC.